This is a list of T cell receptor beta chains from one sample in a study of T cell responses to AZD1222 COVID-19 vaccine. Sequencing was performed with immunoSEQ multiplex PCR; in TCRdb, only in-frame clones are kept and a portion is missing. The table shows 130,000 or so clones, with nearly 90% occurring only once. The sequences come from peripheral blood, collected 28 days after the second AZD1222 dose. The receptors were gathered from an adult who received the AZD1222 COVID-19 vaccine. CDR3s include the opening cysteine and the closing phenylalanine or tryptophan. D genes are given only for firm matches. The listing skips clone size in some rows; elsewhere it reads once, few, many or a size class.

clone_size d_call j_call v_call cdr3_nt cdr3_aa
- TRBD1 TRBJ1-4 TRBV13 TGTGCCAGCAGCTTGAGACAGGGGGGTAATGAAAAACTGTTTTTT CASSLRQGGNEKLFF
once - TRBJ1-2 TRBV9 TGTGCCAGCAGCGTAGGGTCTGAAAGTGGCTACACCTTC CASSVGSESGYTF
- - TRBJ1-6 TRBV5-4 TGTGCCAGCAGTTTTGGGACCGATCATTCACCCCTCCACTTT CASSFGTDHSPLHF
- TRBD2 TRBJ2-2 TRBV5-4 TGTGCCAGCAGCGATGGGGGGGTTCCCGGCGGCGGGGAGCTGTTTTTT CASSDGGVPGGGELFF
once - TRBJ2-1 TRBV9 TGTGCCAGCAGCGTAATCGATGAGCAGTTCTTC CASSVIDEQFF
- TRBD2 TRBJ2-3 TRBV11-2 TGTGCCAGCAGCCTCAGGCTAGCGGGGGGGGCAGATACGCAGTATTTT CASSLRLAGGADTQYF
- - TRBJ2-1 TRBV7-9 TGTGCCAGCAGCTCGATTCTTGGGGCCGCGAGGAATGAGCAGTTCTTC CASSSILGAARNEQFF
- TRBD1 TRBJ1-2 TRBV5-6 TGTGCCAGCAGCTTGGCCGGGACAGGGGGCAGTGGTGGCTACACCTTC CASSLAGTGGSGGYTF
few - TRBJ1-4 TRBV30 TGTGCCTGGAGTGTATCTGGAGTTTGGGAAAAACTGTTTTTT CAWSVSGVWEKLFF
few TRBD1 TRBJ1-1 TRBV7-9 TGTGCCAGCAGCATTACTGGACAGGGGACCGAAGCTTTCTTT CASSITGQGTEAFF
- - TRBJ1-6 TRBV4-2 TGTGCCAGCAGCCAAGATCTGGGACAAGCCTTGTCTTCACCCCTCCACTTT CASSQDLGQALSSPLHF
once TRBD1 TRBJ2-7 TRBV7-6 TGTGCCAGCAGCAGCGTCGGGACAGGGGGTTACGAGCAGTACTTC CASSSVGTGGYEQYF
- TRBD1 TRBJ2-2 TRBV27 TGTGCCAGCAGTCAAGACAGGGGACCCGGGGAGCTGTTTTTT CASSQDRGPGELFF